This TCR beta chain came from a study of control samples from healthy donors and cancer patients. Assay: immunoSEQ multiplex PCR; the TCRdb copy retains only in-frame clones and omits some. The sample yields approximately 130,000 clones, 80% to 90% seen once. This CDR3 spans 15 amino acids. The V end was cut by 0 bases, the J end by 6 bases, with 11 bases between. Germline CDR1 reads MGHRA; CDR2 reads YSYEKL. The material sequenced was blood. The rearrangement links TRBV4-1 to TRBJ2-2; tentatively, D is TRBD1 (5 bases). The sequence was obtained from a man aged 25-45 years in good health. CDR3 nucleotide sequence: TGCGCCAGCAGCCAAGAGACAAGGGGCGCCGGGGAGCTGTTTTTT. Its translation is CASSQETRGAGELFF.